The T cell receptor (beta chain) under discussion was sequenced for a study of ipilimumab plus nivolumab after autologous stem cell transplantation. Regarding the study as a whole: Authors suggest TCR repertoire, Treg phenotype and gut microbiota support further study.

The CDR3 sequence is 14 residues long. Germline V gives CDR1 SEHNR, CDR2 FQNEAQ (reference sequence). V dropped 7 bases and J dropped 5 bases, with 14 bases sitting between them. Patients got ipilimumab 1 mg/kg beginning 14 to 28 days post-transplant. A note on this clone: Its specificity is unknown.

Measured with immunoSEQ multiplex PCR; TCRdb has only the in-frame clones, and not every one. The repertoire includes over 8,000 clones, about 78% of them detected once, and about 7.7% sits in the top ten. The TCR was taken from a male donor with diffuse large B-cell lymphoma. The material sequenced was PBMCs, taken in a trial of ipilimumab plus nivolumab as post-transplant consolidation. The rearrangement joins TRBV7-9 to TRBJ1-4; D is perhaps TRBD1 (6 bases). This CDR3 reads CASTSIRGNEKLFF. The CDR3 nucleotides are TGTGCCAGCACCTCGATTAGGGGGAATGAAAAACTGTTTTTT.